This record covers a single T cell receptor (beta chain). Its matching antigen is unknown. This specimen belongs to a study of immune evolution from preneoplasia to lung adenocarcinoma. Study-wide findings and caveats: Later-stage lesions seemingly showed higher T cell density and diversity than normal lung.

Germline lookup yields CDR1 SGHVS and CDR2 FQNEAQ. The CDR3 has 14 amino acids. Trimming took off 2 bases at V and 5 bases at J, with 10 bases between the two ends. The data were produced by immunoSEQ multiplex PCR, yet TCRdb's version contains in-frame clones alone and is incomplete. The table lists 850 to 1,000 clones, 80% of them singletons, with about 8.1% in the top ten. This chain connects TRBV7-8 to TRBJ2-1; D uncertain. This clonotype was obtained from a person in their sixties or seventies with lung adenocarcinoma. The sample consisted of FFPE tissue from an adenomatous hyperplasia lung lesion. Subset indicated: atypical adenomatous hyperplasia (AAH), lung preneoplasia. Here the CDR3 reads CASSLSPDNNEQFF. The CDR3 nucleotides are TGTGCCAGCAGCTTAAGTCCAGACAACAATGAGCAGTTCTTC.